These 8 T cell receptor beta chains were all obtained from the same sample, sequenced in a study of blood T cell repertoires in COVID-19 (dated by TCRdb to about 2020). The receptor library was made with the immunoSEQ multiplex PCR assay. TCRdb provides this immuneACCESS table in a form limited to in-frame rearrangements. Some clones are lacking; in checked studies, under half of them reflect an unresolved V gene, and why the rest are absent is not known. Within this sample are under 150,000 clones, with around 88% of them counted one time only. The ten biggest clones cover more than 25% of the sample. Specimen: peripheral blood. The receptors originated from a human donor in a cohort sampled during active COVID-19.

The J gene is TRBJ1-2, the V gene TRBV7-8; D possibly corresponds to TRBD1 (5 bases). The V gene's germline CDR1 is SGHVS and CDR2 FQNEAQ. With 4 bases removed from V and 4 bases from J, the gap between germline ends came to 13 bases. The CDR3 runs 14 residues. CDR3 residues: CASSSDTSPYGYTF. The CDR3 DNA follows: TGTGCCAGCAGCTCGGACACGAGCCCCTATGGCTACACCTTC. The full variable domain, completed using reference TRBV7-8 and TRBJ1-2, is GAGVSQSPRYKVAKRGQDVALRCDPISGHVSLFWYQQALGQGPEFLTYFQNEAQLDKSGLPSDRFFAERPEGSVSTLKIQRTQQEDSAVYLCASSSDTSPYGYTFGSGTRLTVV.

The rearrangement joins TRBV3-1 (or the pseudogene TRBV3-2) to TRBJ2-2, with TRBD2 identical over 8 bases. With V trimmed by 4 bases and J by 7 bases, 8 bases remained unmatched. Per the germline V gene, CDR1 is LGHDT and CDR2 is YNNKEL (reference sequence). CDR3 length: 15 amino acids. In DNA, the CDR3 is TGTGCCAGCAGCCCGCGGGGGGCCGAGGGCGGGGAGCTGTTTTTT. This encodes CASSPRGAEGGELFF.

The V call is TRBV18, the J call TRBJ2-7; TRBD1 is a possible D gene (6 bases). The CDR3 totals 12 residues. The ends were cut back, 6 bases at V and 5 bases at J, with 11 bases in the middle. Per the germline V gene, CDR1 is KGHSH and CDR2 is LQKENI. Here the CDR3 reads CASSPRQDEQYF. DNA for the CDR3: TGTGCCAGCTCCCCCAGACAGGACGAGCAGTACTTC.

The chain carries TRBV5-4 and TRBJ2-3, with D possibly matching TRBD2 (7 bases). The CDR3 loop spans 15 amino acids. Germline V CDR1 and CDR2: SGHNT, YYREEE (reference sequence). V shed 0 bases and J shed 6 bases, with 14 bases lying between them. This CDR3 is CASSLGGGGLDTQYF. CDR3 sequence (DNA): TGTGCCAGCAGCTTGGGGGGCGGGGGCCTTGATACGCAGTATTTT.

This clone was counted a single time. This chain links TRBV6-2 or TRBV6-3 with TRBJ2-4; 7 bases fit TRBD2. The CDR3 totals 17 residues. Looked up from germline, CDR1 is MNHEY and CDR2 is SVGEGT. The V segment lost 2 bases and the J segment 0 bases; nucleotides outside the gene matches: 7. The CDR3 region has the DNA TGTGCCAGCAGTTACGGGGAGGGTTCTCTAGCCAAAAACATTCAGTACTTC. This sequence encodes CASSYGEGSLAKNIQYF.

This sequence joins TRBV18 and TRBJ1-4, with a possible D match to TRBD1 (5 bases). The CDR3 has 14 residues. The ends were cut back, 3 bases at V and 10 bases at J, with 15 bases in the middle. Germline loops: CDR1 KGHSH, CDR2 LQKENI. The CDR3 DNA is TGTGCCAGCTCACCGGCGGGGCCTGACGGAAAACTGTTTTTT. Amino acid sequence: CASSPAGPDGKLFF.

The rearrangement uses TRBV19 and TRBJ2-2; 8 positions match TRBD2. This CDR3 comprises 16 residues. Germline CDR1 reads LNHDA; CDR2 reads SQIVND (reference sequence). J lost 7 bases, V lost 2 bases, and 9 bases had no gene match. In DNA, the CDR3 is TGTGCCAGTAGTATATGGCGGGGGGCCCCGCGCGGGGAGCTGTTTTTT. This codes for CASSIWRGAPRGELFF.

This clone was found once. V usage is TRBV7-9 and J usage is TRBJ2-7; 8 bases line up with TRBD1. Looked up from germline, CDR1 is SEHNR and CDR2 is FQNEAQ (reference sequence). J gave up 5 bases and V 5 bases, and 8 bases lay outside the gene matches. CDR3 length: 14 amino acids. The CDR3 nucleotides are TGTGCCAGCAGCCTGAAGACAGGGGTAGACGAGCAGTACTTC. As protein: CASSLKTGVDEQYF.